These 27 T cell receptor beta chains were sequenced from one sample in a study of blood T cell repertoires in COVID-19. TCRdb's copy holds only in-frame clones and misses some; the assay was immunoSEQ multiplex PCR. Seen here are about 33,000 clones, approximately 82% observed once, and the top ten hold less than 15%. The sample consisted of peripheral blood. The receptors derive from a human donor in a cohort sampled during active COVID-19.

The rearrangement uses TRBV6-4 and TRBJ2-1; unclear D gene. In germline, CDR1 is MRHNA, CDR2 SNTAGT. Trimming removed 8 bases from V and 4 bases from J, with 6 bases in between. The CDR3 has 11 residues. Here the CDR3 reads CASGQYNEQFF. The CDR3 nucleotides read TGTGCCAGCGGCCAATACAATGAGCAGTTCTTC.

This rearrangement joins TRBV5-1 to TRBJ2-7; a weak D match, TRBD2 (6 bases). The V gene lost 4 bases and the J gene lost 2 bases, with 19 bases spanning the gap. The CDR3 totals 16 residues. Germline V gene data show CDR1 as SGHRS and CDR2 as YFSETQ. The CDR3 here is CASSQSPRGITYEQYF. The CDR3 nucleotides are TGCGCCAGCAGCCAAAGTCCCCGCGGGATCACCTACGAGCAGTACTTC.

On this clone: The germline gene is not matched at one end of the junction; a read error may be the cause. The chain carries TRBV5-4 and TRBJ1-2; D gene uncertain. Germline values: CDR1 SGHNT, CDR2 YYREEE (reference sequence). The length of the CDR3 is 13 residues. Written as DNA, the CDR3 is TGTGCCAGCACCTTGAGCTATCGTTTTGGCTACACCTTC. Translation: CASTLSYRFGYTF.

V usage is TRBV6-5 and J usage is TRBJ2-3; 9 nucleotides line up with TRBD2. The length of the CDR3 is 14 residues. Trimming cost V 7 bases and J 2 bases; bases outside gene matches: 4. CDR1 is MNHEY, CDR2 SVGAGI, per germline. The CDR3 DNA is TGTGCCAGCAAGAGCGGGGGGTCCACAGATACGCAGTATTTT. This sequence encodes CASKSGGSTDTQYF.

The chain uses TRBV11-2 and TRBJ1-2; D unclear. V lost 5 bases and J 0 bases, leaving 16 bases between the germline ends. The CDR3 spans 16 residues. Germline V CDR1 and CDR2: SGHAT, FQNNGV. The CDR3, as DNA: TGTGCCAGCAGCCGCGAACAGTCGGTTACTAACTATGGCTACACCTTC. This sequence encodes CASSREQSVTNYGYTF.

The V and J genes are TRBV5-1 and TRBJ2-7, with 7 bases matching TRBD1. V dropped 4 bases and J dropped 3; count of bases not matched to a gene: 10. This CDR3 is 15 amino acids long. CDR1 SGHRS and CDR2 YFSETQ come from the germline V gene. CDR3 protein: CASSDSGAGGYEQYF. CDR3 sequence (DNA): TGCGCCAGCAGCGATAGTGGTGCAGGGGGCTACGAGCAGTACTTC.

This rearrangement joins TRBV19 to TRBJ2-7; D possibly corresponds to TRBD1 (6 bases). V lost 6 bases, J lost 3 bases, and 21 bases lay in between. Germline CDR1 LNHDA, CDR2 SQIVND (reference sequence). There are 16 residues in the CDR3. The CDR3 coding sequence is TGTGCCAGTAGCCTGAAGGGACATCCGGGCGGCTACGAGCAGTACTTC. It translates to CASSLKGHPGGYEQYF.

The sample holds one count of this clone. V and J are TRBV6-5 and TRBJ1-4; D is ambiguous. The length of the CDR3 is 15 residues. Trimming stripped 0 bases from V and 0 bases from J, with 5 bases between. Looked up from germline, CDR1 is MNHEY and CDR2 is SVGAGI. This chain's CDR3 is CASSYSYATNEKLFF. The DNA for the CDR3 is TGTGCCAGCAGTTACTCGTATGCAACTAATGAAAAACTGTTTTTT.

This clone has only one observation. The V and J genes are TRBV5-8 and TRBJ2-1, with D tentatively TRBD1 (6 bases). V was shortened by 4 bases and J by 2 bases, with 10 bases between the two germline ends. The V gene's germline CDR1 is SGHTS and CDR2 YDEGEE. The CDR3 runs 14 residues. The CDR3 DNA sequence: TGTGCCAGCAGCGCCGGACAGCCCTACAATGAGCAGTTCTTC. Its protein product is CASSAGQPYNEQFF.

The V and J genes are TRBV12-2 and TRBJ2-6; TRBD2, the D gene given by the table, was not confirmed from the DNA. TRBV12-2 is a pseudogene segment. There are 17 residues in the CDR3. DNA of the CDR3: TGTGCAAGTCGCTTGGGGGGGTCTCCCCCTGGGGCCAACGTCCTGACTTTC. It specifies CASRLGGSPPGANVLTF.

This chain joins TRBV7-9 and TRBJ2-7, with TRBD2 matching over 7 bases. The CDR3 contains 15 residues. Germline lookup yields CDR1 SEHNR and CDR2 FQNEAQ (reference sequence). V lost 5 bases and J lost 2; bases outside the gene matches: 9. The CDR3 region is CASSPTAGVPYEQYF. CDR3 DNA sequence: TGTGCCAGCAGCCCCACCGCGGGGGTCCCCTACGAGCAGTACTTC.

V usage is TRBV19 and J usage is TRBJ1-2; the D is unclear. Trimming took 8 bases from V and 3 from J, leaving 10 bases between them. This CDR3 region has 12 residues. Germline CDR1 is LNHDA and CDR2 is SQIVND (reference sequence). The CDR3 spells CASSREYYGYTF. CDR3 DNA: TGTGCCAGTTCCCGGGAGTACTATGGCTACACCTTC. Drawing the rest from reference TRBV19 and TRBJ1-2, the complete variable domain is DGGITQSPKYLFRKEGQNVTLSCEQNLNHDAMYWYRQDPGQGLRLIYYSQIVNDFQKGDIAEGYSVSREKKESFPLTVTSAQKNPTAFYLCASSREYYGYTFGSGTRLTVV.

V usage is TRBV7-2 and J usage is TRBJ2-1; the D is unclear. The CDR3 covers 13 residues. Trimming cost V 6 bases and J 0 bases, with 6 bases left between them. Germline V gene lookup returns CDR1 SGHTA and CDR2 FQGNSA. The CDR3 reads CASRPSSYNEQFF. CDR3 DNA: TGTGCCAGCAGGCCTAGCTCCTACAATGAGCAGTTCTTC.

The chain couples TRBV18 to TRBJ2-2; TRBD1 matches 8 bases. The length of the CDR3 is 17 residues. Germline V gene data show CDR1 as KGHSH and CDR2 as LQKENI. V gave up 2 bases and J gave up 0 bases; unmatched junction bases: 5. Written as DNA, the CDR3 is TGTGCCAGCTCACCAATGGGACAGGTATCGAACACCGGGGAGCTGTTTTTT. As protein: CASSPMGQVSNTGELFF. Filled out from reference TRBV18 and TRBJ2-2, the complete variable domain reads NAGVMQNPRHLVRRRGQEARLRCSPMKGHSHVYWYRQLPEEGLKFMVYLQKENIIDESGMPKERFSAEFPKEGPSILRIQQVVRGDSAAYFCASSPMGQVSNTGELFFGEGSRLTVL.

In this sample, this clone turned up once. This same CDR3 is encoded by further DNA sequences in the sample. CDR3 in amino acids: CASSYRGDQPQHF. The CDR3 DNA reads TGTGCCAGCAGTTACCGGGGGGATCAGCCCCAGCATTTT. The chain is built from TRBV6-2 or TRBV6-3 and TRBJ1-5; a possible D gene is TRBD1 (5 bases). Germline values: CDR1 MNHEY, CDR2 SVGEGT. There are 13 residues in the CDR3. V was shortened by 2 bases and J by 5 bases, with 7 bases between the two germline ends.

The chain carries TRBV18 and TRBJ2-3, with unresolved D. This CDR3 region has 15 residues. Germline loops: CDR1 KGHSH, CDR2 LQKENI. Trimming shortened V by 1 base and J by 2 bases, and 10 bases separated the two germline ends. Here the CDR3 reads CASSPQAGPTDTQYF. CDR3 sequence (DNA): TGTGCCAGCTCACCACAGGCAGGTCCCACAGATACGCAGTATTTT.

V gene TRBV2 combines with J gene TRBJ2-1; perhaps TRBD2 as D (5 bases). The CDR3 length is 15 residues. CDR1 and CDR2 (germline): SNHLY, FYNNEI. V shed 4 bases and J shed 4 bases, with 14 bases lying between them. Here the CDR3 DNA reads TGTGCCAGCAGTGTGAGGCTAGCCATGTACAATGAGCAGTTCTTC. This sequence encodes CASSVRLAMYNEQFF.

The J gene is TRBJ2-5, the V gene TRBV6-5; a weak D match, TRBD1 (5 bases). CDR1 MNHEY and CDR2 SVGAGI come from the germline V gene. CDR3 size: 12 residues. V was shortened by 5 bases and J by 2 bases, with 6 bases between the two germline ends. CDR3 nucleotides: TGTGCCAGCAGTAGGGGACAAGAGACCCAGTACTTC. Its translation is CASSRGQETQYF.

The chain links TRBV2 to TRBJ1-2; a weak D match, TRBD1 (5 bases). With 8 bases removed from V and 8 bases from J, the gap between germline ends came to 15 bases. This CDR3 comprises 12 residues. CDR1 and CDR2 (germline): SNHLY, FYNNEI. Here the CDR3 DNA reads TGTGCCAGCTCTTCCGGGGGATACGGCTACACCTTC. Residues: CASSSGGYGYTF. The whole variable domain, filled in from reference TRBV2 and TRBJ1-2, reads EPEVTQTPSHQVTQMGQEVILRCVPISNHLYFYWYRQILGQKVEFLVSFYNNEISEKSEIFDDQFSVERPDGSNFTLKIRSTKLEDSAMYFCASSSGGYGYTFGSGTRLTVV.

This chain uses TRBV30 with TRBJ2-5, with D possibly matching TRBD2 (5 bases). V lost 0 bases and J lost 5, with 10 bases in between. The CDR3 is 13 amino acids. CDR1 and CDR2 from the germline V gene are GTSNPN and SVGIG (reference sequence). CDR3 amino acids: CAWSVLVGETQYF. The DNA for the CDR3 is TGTGCCTGGAGTGTACTAGTGGGGGAGACCCAGTACTTC.

The chain joins TRBV4-2 to TRBJ1-5, with 8 bases aligning to TRBD1. V lost 2 bases to trimming and J lost 10 bases; unmatched junction nucleotides: 7. The CDR3 is 14 residues long. In germline, CDR1 is LGHNA, CDR2 YNFKEQ. CDR3 amino acids: CASSQSQGARPQHF. The CDR3 coding sequence is TGTGCCAGCAGCCAAAGTCAGGGGGCACGACCCCAGCATTTT.

The V and J genes are TRBV5-1 and TRBJ2-7; TRBD2 matches at 10 bases. The V gene's germline CDR1 is SGHRS and CDR2 YFSETQ. V lost 1 base to trimming and J lost 6 bases; unmatched junction nucleotides: 13. This CDR3 comprises 17 residues. CDR3 residues: CASSLTPSGGAVGEQYF. The CDR3 DNA reads TGCGCCAGCAGCTTGACCCCTAGCGGGGGCGCGGTGGGCGAGCAGTACTTC.

The chain combines TRBV6-5 with TRBJ2-2; D is ambiguous. The CDR3 covers 12 residues. Trimming stripped 5 bases from V and 9 bases from J, with 10 bases between. From germline, CDR1 is MNHEY and CDR2 SVGAGI. In DNA form, the CDR3 reads TGTGCCAGCAGTAACCTACTGAGGGAGCTGTTTTTT. It codes for CASSNLLRELFF.

The chain joins TRBV18 to TRBJ1-5, with TRBD1 identical over 9 bases. The trim removed 3 bases at V and 4 bases at J, leaving 1 base unmatched. CDR3 length equals 14 residues. Germline assignment: CDR1 KGHSH and CDR2 LQKENI. The DNA of the CDR3 is TGTGCCAGCTCACCCGGACAGGGGAATCAGCCCCAGCATTTT. The encoded protein is CASSPGQGNQPQHF.

The chain recombines TRBV5-6 with TRBJ2-3; TRBD1 matches at 7 bases. The CDR3 consists of 17 residues. Per germline, CDR1 SGHDT and CDR2 YYEEEE. Trimming took 2 bases from V and 0 from J; bases not matched to a gene: 9. The DNA for the CDR3 is TGTGCCAGCAGCTTAGGCACAGGGGCCTTTAGCACAGATACGCAGTATTTT. Its protein is CASSLGTGAFSTDTQYF.

This clone appeared once. The chain is built from TRBV7-2 and TRBJ2-7; perhaps TRBD2 as D (5 bases). The germline CDR1 and CDR2 sequences are SGHTA and FQGNSA. The V end lost 6 bases, the J end lost 0 bases, and 15 bases lay between the germline ends. The CDR3 is 15 residues long. In DNA, the CDR3 is TGTGCCAGCAGTCCGGACTCCACGAGCTCCTACGAGCAGTACTTC. Translating it yields CASSPDSTSSYEQYF.

The V call is TRBV9, the J call TRBJ2-5; weak D call: TRBD1 (6 bases). The V gene's germline CDR1 is SGDLS and CDR2 YYNGEE. This CDR3 contains 14 residues. V was pared by 3 bases and J by 1 base, with 10 bases between. Here the CDR3 reads CASSARQVQETQYF. The CDR3 bases are TGTGCCAGCAGCGCTCGACAGGTCCAAGAGACCCAGTACTTC.